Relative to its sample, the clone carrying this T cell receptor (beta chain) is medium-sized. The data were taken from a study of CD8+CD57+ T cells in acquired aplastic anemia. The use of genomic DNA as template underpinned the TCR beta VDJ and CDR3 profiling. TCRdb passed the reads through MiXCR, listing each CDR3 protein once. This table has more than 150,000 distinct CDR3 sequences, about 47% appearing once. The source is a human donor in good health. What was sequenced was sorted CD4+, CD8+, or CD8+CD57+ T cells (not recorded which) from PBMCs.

The CDR3 loop reads CASTHRGQYEQYF. For the CDR3, the DNA is TGTGCCAGCACCCACAGGGGGCAGTACGAGCAGTACTTC. This rearrangement joins TRBV2 to TRBJ2-7; 9 bases fit TRBD1. The CDR3 covers 13 residues. The germline V gene encodes CDR1 SNHLY and CDR2 FYNNEI. Trimming cost V 7 bases and J 4 bases; bases outside gene matches: 5.